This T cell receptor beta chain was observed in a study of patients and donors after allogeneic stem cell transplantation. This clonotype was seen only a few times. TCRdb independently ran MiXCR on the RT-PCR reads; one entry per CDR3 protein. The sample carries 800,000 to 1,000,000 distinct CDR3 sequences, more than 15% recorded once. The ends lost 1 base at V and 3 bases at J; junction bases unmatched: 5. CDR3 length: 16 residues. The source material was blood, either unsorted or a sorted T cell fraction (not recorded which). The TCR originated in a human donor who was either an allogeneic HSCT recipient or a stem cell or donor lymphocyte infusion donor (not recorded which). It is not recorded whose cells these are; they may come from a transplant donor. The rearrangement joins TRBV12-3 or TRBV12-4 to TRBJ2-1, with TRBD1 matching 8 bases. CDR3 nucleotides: TGTGCCAGCAGTTTAGGGGACAGGACGAACTACAATGAGCAGTTCTTC. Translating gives CASSLGDRTNYNEQFF.